The 10 T cell receptor beta chains below were found in one sample sequenced in a study of CD8 T cells in ankylosing spondylitis. TCRdb reprocessed the 5' RACE reads via MiXCR and lists one record per CDR3 protein. The repertoire holds about 220,000 distinct CDR3 sequences, 25% to 30% seen once, with less than 8.5% in the top ten. Sequencing was performed on blood, either unsorted or a sorted T cell fraction (not recorded which). The receptors were sampled from a male donor with ankylosing spondylitis or in good health (not recorded which).

This clonotype was picked up many times. The V and J genes are TRBV12-3 or TRBV12-4 and TRBJ2-5, with D possibly matching TRBD1 (5 bases). The CDR3 contains 13 residues. Deletions cut 2 bases from V and 5 bases from J, with 9 bases between. This CDR3 is CASSLWQGETQYF. The CDR3 DNA reads TGTGCCAGCAGTTTATGGCAGGGTGAGACCCAGTACTTC.

This clonotype was observed many times. The genes are TRBV9 and TRBJ1-5; possibly TRBD1 for D (5 bases). The CDR3 is 15 residues long. V was cut by 0 bases and J by 1 base, with 8 bases left in between. From germline, CDR1 is SGDLS and CDR2 YYNGEE. The DNA for the CDR3 is TGTGCCAGCAGCGTAGATGGGGGGAGCAATCAGCCCCAGCATTTT. It translates to CASSVDGGSNQPQHF.

This rearrangement joins TRBV5-5 to TRBJ2-1, with D maybe TRBD1 (6 bases). Germline V gene sequence: CDR1 SGHKS, CDR2 YYEKEE (reference sequence). Trimming took 4 bases from V and 4 from J, leaving 9 bases between them. The CDR3 contains 13 residues. CDR3: CASSIQGYNEQFF. DNA of the CDR3: TGTGCCAGCAGCATTCAGGGGTACAATGAGCAGTTCTTC.

This clonotype occurred many times. The CDR3 DNA follows: TGCGCCAGCAGCTTGGCCTTAGGGAGCCGCGGCTACGAGCAGTACTTC. Residues: CASSLALGSRGYEQYF. This chain uses TRBV5-1 with TRBJ2-7, with D tentatively TRBD2 (5 bases). The germline CDR1 and CDR2 sequences are SGHRS and YFSETQ. CDR3 length: 16 residues. Trimming pared 0 bases from V and 3 bases from J, leaving 16 bases between.

This clonotype was found many times. J is TRBJ2-7 and V is TRBV4-2; 9 bases fit TRBD2. The CDR3 is 15 amino acids. Germline V gene sequence: CDR1 LGHNA, CDR2 YNFKEQ. V lost 0 bases, J lost 2 bases, and 2 bases stayed unmatched. The CDR3 reads CASSQEGTSPYEQYF. CDR3 DNA sequence: TGTGCCAGCAGCCAAGAAGGGACTAGCCCCTACGAGCAGTACTTC.

This CDR3 reads CASRAGRYNEQFF. The CDR3 DNA follows: TGTGCCAGCAGAGCGGGAAGATACAATGAGCAGTTCTTC. The J gene is TRBJ2-1, the V gene TRBV12-3 or TRBV12-4; TRBD2 aligns across 7 bases. The CDR3 contains 13 residues. With V trimmed by 6 bases and J by 4 bases, 3 bases remained unmatched.

This clonotype is a singleton in its sample. No conserved phenylalanine or tryptophan is present at the end of the CDR3, so a read error is the likely explanation. No DNA is shown, since the ends of the CDR3 on it are uncertain; the CDR3 is the one TCRdb lists. V gene TRBV6-5 combines with J gene TRBJ2-7. Looked up from germline, CDR1 is MNHEY and CDR2 is SVGAGI. The CDR3 sequence runs 9 residues, both termini included. CDR3 loop: CASSYSRSN.

The gene calls are TRBV2 and TRBJ2-1; D may be TRBD2 (6 bases). CDR1 is SNHLY and CDR2 is FYNNEI in the germline V gene. This CDR3 region has 11 residues. Trimming stripped 6 bases from V and 9 bases from J, with 9 bases between. CDR3 amino acids: CASSTSIEQFF. The CDR3 DNA reads as TGTGCCAGCAGCACTAGCATTGAGCAGTTCTTC.

This clonotype was seen many times. The CDR3 is CASSQRGGRERGNYGYTF. In DNA, the CDR3 is TGTGCCAGCAGCCAAAGGGGAGGCAGGGAGCGCGGTAACTATGGCTACACCTTC. J is TRBJ1-2 and V is TRBV3-1; TRBD1 might be the D (5 bases). The CDR3 is made up of 18 amino acids. Trimming cost V 2 bases and J 1 base, with 20 bases left between them. Germline lookup yields CDR1 LGHDT and CDR2 YNNKEL (reference sequence).

The chain joins TRBV12-3 or TRBV12-4 to TRBJ2-7; TRBD2 agrees at 10 bases. The junction had 10 bases not matched to a gene; V was cut back by 6 bases and J by 2 bases. The CDR3 consists of 16 residues. The CDR3 protein is CASRWASGSRAYEQYF. As DNA, the CDR3 is TGTGCCAGCAGATGGGCTAGCGGGAGTCGCGCCTACGAGCAGTACTTC.